The present T cell receptor beta chain was sequenced within a study of response to subunit inactivated influenza vaccine. General study results and limits: It was suggested by the authors that few new T cells are recruited by each seasonal influenza vaccination.

CDR1 SEHNR and CDR2 FQNEAQ come from the germline V gene (reference sequence). Trimming at V came to 5 bases and at J to 5 bases, leaving 6 bases not matched to a gene. The CDR3 sequence is 14 residues long. TCRdb reprocessed the RT-PCR reads with MiXCR, giving one entry per CDR3 protein. The sample has fewer than 250,000 distinct CDR3 sequences, 13% to 15% seen once. In its sample, this clonotype was seen a few times. Its antigen is not identified. The V call is TRBV7-9, the J call TRBJ2-1, with TRBD2 matching 7 bases. The sequenced sample was CD8+ T cells sorted from PBMCs, obtained 5 days after vaccination. The TCR was taken from a man aged 50 to 59 who received an inactivated influenza vaccine. CDR3 bases: TGTGCCAGCAGCCCCCACCTAGCGGACAATGAGCAGTTCTTC. Its protein product is CASSPHLADNEQFF.